This T cell receptor beta chain was found in a study of T cells in Graves' hyperthyroidism and ophthalmopathy. RNA transcripts gave rise to amplified TCR beta CDR3 regions. Initially, a first-round RT-PCR of the TCR CDR3 employed the HTBI primer set. Via MiXCR, TCRdb re-called the multiplex PCR reads, giving one row per CDR3 protein. The table has 690,000 or so distinct CDR3 sequences, approximately 18% seen once. This clonotype was recorded at least ten times. What it binds is unknown. Notes on the study in general: Peripheral blood also featured most of the thyroid clonotypes expanded above 0.001.

Uncontrolled infection, other autoimmune disease, pregnancy or lactation disqualified patients from enrolment. CDR1 is SNHLY and CDR2 is FYNNEI in the germline V gene. The CDR3 has 18 amino acids. The ends lost 6 bases at V and 0 bases at J; junction bases unmatched: 10. The sequence was obtained from a woman aged 45 to 65 with Graves' hyperthyroidism that later progressed to Graves' ophthalmopathy. The sequencing sample was made of blood. The chain is built from TRBV2 and TRBJ1-5; the match to TRBD1 covers 11 bases. CDR3 in amino acids: CASRPGQGAAYSNQPQHF. The CDR3 bases are TGTGCCAGCAGGCCCGGACAGGGGGCGGCCTATAGCAATCAGCCCCAGCATTTT.